These 28 T cell receptor beta chains were sequenced from one sample in a study of T cell repertoires in cytomegalovirus infection (dated by TCRdb to about 2019). Instrument used: Illumina HiSeq 1500. TCRdb trimmed the raw reads at Q25, called clones with MiXCR and kept productive beta chains. Each entry merges the rows of one CDR3 protein and shows their most common DNA and genes. This sample comprises hundreds of thousands of distinct CDR3 sequences, approximately 40% of them detected only once. In total, the top ten clones hold around 2.8% of the sample. Sequencing used PBMCs. These receptors were obtained from a human donor in good health (CMV status not recorded). Some clones in this sample may be carry-over from other donors' samples.

The chain couples TRBV7-8 to TRBJ1-1; 12 positions agree with TRBD1. The germline V gene has CDR1 SGHVS and CDR2 FQNEAQ. The V and J ends lost 5 bases and 3 bases, in that order; junction bases with no gene match: 10. The CDR3 is made up of 17 amino acids. CDR3 in DNA: TGTGCCAGCAGCACACCCGGGACAGGGGGCGCTTACACTGAAGCTTTCTTT. Residues: CASSTPGTGGAYTEAFF. Together with reference TRBV7-8 and TRBJ1-1, the CDR3 gives the full variable domain: GAGVSQSPRYKVAKRGQDVALRCDPISGHVSLFWYQQALGQGPEFLTYFQNEAQLDKSGLPSDRFFAERPEGSVSTLKIQRTQQEDSAVYLCASSTPGTGGAYTEAFFGQGTRLTVV.

This clonotype appeared many times. The chain has TRBV7-9 and TRBJ2-1, with D unclear. This CDR3 contains 13 residues. Trimming stripped 1 base from V and 7 bases from J, with 8 bases between. Germline V gene data show CDR1 as SEHNR and CDR2 as FQNEAQ (reference sequence). In DNA form, the CDR3 reads TGTGCCAGCAGCTTAGGTCCCAGAAATGAGCAGTTCTTC. This sequence encodes CASSLGPRNEQFF.

This clonotype was counted a few times. The chain employs TRBV5-5 and TRBJ2-2; 9 bases align to TRBD1. This CDR3 region has 19 residues. CDR1 is SGHKS and CDR2 is YYEKEE in the germline V gene (reference sequence). J lost 0 bases, V lost 3 bases, and 12 bases had no gene match. This CDR3 reads CASSSRPPQGATNTGELFF. The CDR3 DNA reads TGTGCCAGCAGCTCCCGCCCGCCACAGGGGGCGACGAACACCGGGGAGCTGTTTTTT.

The chain combines TRBV27 with TRBJ2-7; D is ambiguous. The CDR3 is 13 residues long. Germline assignment: CDR1 MNHEY and CDR2 SMNVEV (reference sequence). Trimming left V 2 bases short and J 3 bases short, with 8 bases between. The CDR3 sequence is CASSLMENYEQYF. In DNA form, the CDR3 reads TGTGCCAGCAGTTTAATGGAAAACTACGAGCAGTACTTC.

There are a few counts of this clonotype. An end of the junction differs from the germline gene, which may be a read error. This chain links TRBV7-2 with TRBJ1-1, with D possibly being TRBD1 (5 bases). This CDR3 spans 14 amino acids. Germline V gene sequence: CDR1 SGHTA, CDR2 FQGNSA. CDR3 protein: CASRLGTQGTEAFF. The CDR3 bases are TGTGCCAGCAGATTAGGCACCCAGGGCACTGAAGCTTTCTTT. Complete variable domain (other parts from reference TRBV7-2 and TRBJ1-1): GAGVSQSPSNKVTEKGKDVELRCDPISGHTALYWYRQSLGQGLEFLIYFQGNSAPDKSGLPSDRFSAERTGGSVSTLTIQRTQQEDSAVYLCASRLGTQGTEAFFGQGTRLTVV.

The rearrangement links TRBV20-1 to TRBJ1-2; 10 nucleotides agree with TRBD1. CDR1 is DFQATT and CDR2 is SNEGSKA in the germline V gene (reference sequence). CDR3 length equals 14 residues. V dropped 4 bases and J dropped 1; count of bases not matched to a gene: 3. The CDR3 bases are TGCAGTGCTATTGGACAGGGGGTTAACTATGGCTACACCTTC. This gives the protein CSAIGQGVNYGYTF.

Comments on this clonotype: At one of its ends the junction is not consistent with the germline gene, which may arise from a read error. The chain couples TRBV7-8 to TRBJ2-7; no clear D gene. The CDR3 is made up of 11 amino acids. Per germline, CDR1 SGHVS and CDR2 FQNEAQ. The CDR3 DNA reads as TGTTCCAGCAGCTTAGGTGGCGAGCAGTACTTC. Its protein product is CSSSLGGEQYF.

The chain carries TRBV30 and TRBJ2-3; tentative D call: TRBD2 (6 bases). V was trimmed by 2 bases and J by 10 bases, leaving 16 bases between them. CDR3 length: 13 amino acids. CDR1 and CDR2 from the germline V gene are GTSNPN and SVGIG (reference sequence). The CDR3: CAWSPILAVSQYF. The CDR3 bases are TGTGCCTGGAGTCCCATCTTAGCGGTCTCGCAGTATTTT. Full variable domain (rest looked up from reference TRBV30 and TRBJ2-3): SQTIHQWPATLVQPVGSPLSLECTVEGTSNPNLYWYRQAAGRGLQLLFYSVGIGQISSEVPQNLSASRPQDRQFILSSKKLLLSDSGFYLCAWSPILAVSQYFGPGTRLTVL.

This clonotype was found a few times. The chain is built from TRBV12-3 or TRBV12-4 and TRBJ1-1; unclear D gene. The V gene lost 6 bases and the J gene lost 2 bases, with 13 bases spanning the gap. CDR3 length equals 14 residues. CDR3 residues: CASSHRTDNTEAFF. CDR3 nucleotides: TGTGCCAGCAGCCACCGGACGGACAACACTGAAGCTTTCTTT.

The V call is TRBV3-1, the J call TRBJ1-6; D may be TRBD1 (6 bases). V was trimmed by 4 bases and J by 11 bases, leaving 15 bases between them. The CDR3 is made up of 14 amino acids. Germline lookup yields CDR1 LGHDT and CDR2 YNNKEL (reference sequence). Written as DNA, the CDR3 is TGTGCCAGCAGCCGCCTACAGGGTTATGCACCCCTCCACTTT. It translates to CASSRLQGYAPLHF.

This clonotype was counted between two and nine times. This sequence joins TRBV7-9 and TRBJ2-5, with TRBD2 as a possible D gene (5 bases). From germline, CDR1 is SEHNR and CDR2 FQNEAQ (reference sequence). This CDR3 spans 15 amino acids. V shed 1 base and J shed 1 base, with 10 bases lying between them. This CDR3 reads CASSLVATIQETQYF. Here the CDR3 DNA reads TGTGCCAGCAGCTTAGTAGCGACAATCCAAGAGACCCAGTACTTC.

The chain joins TRBV12-3 or TRBV12-4 to TRBJ1-2; D ambiguous. This CDR3 contains 13 residues. Trimming took 1 base from V and 8 from J, leaving 11 bases between them. The CDR3 reads CASSLGQFRGYTF. Here the CDR3 DNA reads TGTGCCAGCAGTTTAGGGCAGTTTCGGGGCTACACCTTC.

This clonotype was detected once. Given the absence of the conserved phenylalanine or tryptophan at the CDR3 end, a read error is likely. The rearrangement links TRBV5-1 to TRBJ2-5; D not resolved. Trimming shortened V by 5 bases and J by 3 bases, and 29 bases separated the two germline ends. Germline-derived CDR1 and CDR2 are SGHRS and YFSETQ. This CDR3 contains 19 residues. The CDR3 DNA is TGCGCCAGCAGTATTCGTCGGCACTCGTTTTATCGAATTGAAGAGACCCAGTACTGC. Translated: CASSIRRHSFYRIEETQYC.

The table lists this clonotype with a few counts. The gene calls are TRBV12-3 or TRBV12-4 and TRBJ1-6; D gene uncertain. The CDR3 covers 15 residues. The germline V and J ends were trimmed by 3 bases and 3 bases, with 9 bases remaining between them. The CDR3 DNA reads TGTGCCAGCAGTTTCGGAACAGTCTATAATTCACCCCTCCACTTT. This codes for CASSFGTVYNSPLHF.

This clonotype has only a few counts. The chain combines TRBV2 with TRBJ2-5, with 8 bases matching TRBD2. V trimming: 0 bases; J trimming: 1 base; junction bases outside the gene matches: 7. Germline CDR1 SNHLY, CDR2 FYNNEI. The CDR3 is 17 residues long. This CDR3 is CASSEAVAGPFQETQYF. In DNA, the CDR3 is TGTGCCAGCAGTGAAGCTGTAGCGGGACCGTTCCAAGAGACCCAGTACTTC. Together with reference TRBV2 and TRBJ2-5, the CDR3 gives the full variable domain: EPEVTQTPSHQVTQMGQEVILRCVPISNHLYFYWYRQILGQKVEFLVSFYNNEISEKSEIFDDQFSVERPDGSNFTLKIRSTKLEDSAMYFCASSEAVAGPFQETQYFGPGTRLLVL.

This clonotype came up a few times. The chain couples TRBV2 to TRBJ1-4, with D possibly TRBD1 on 6 matching bases. Trimming took off 8 bases at V and 8 bases at J, with 12 bases between the two ends. The CDR3 consists of 12 residues. The germline CDR1 and CDR2 sequences are SNHLY and FYNNEI. The CDR3 DNA reads as TGTGCCAGCCGACAGGCAGGGGAAAAACTGTTTTTT. The encoded protein is CASRQAGEKLFF.

This clonotype was observed a handful of times. This chain uses TRBV7-3 with TRBJ2-5, with a weak D call TRBD1 (6 bases). Between the trimmed V and J ends, which lost 5 bases and 5 bases, there was a span of 18 bases. Germline lookup yields CDR1 SGHTA and CDR2 FQGTGA. This CDR3 contains 15 residues. Here the CDR3 DNA reads TGTGCCAGCAGCCCGTACAGGGATTTTCGCGAGACCCAGTACTTC. It specifies CASSPYRDFRETQYF.

The CDR3 reads CASSLLGADEKLFF. For the CDR3, the DNA is TGTGCCAGCAGTTTATTGGGGGCAGATGAAAAACTGTTTTTT. The chain is built from TRBV12-3 or TRBV12-4 and TRBJ1-4; TRBD1 is a possible D gene (6 bases). CDR3 length: 14 residues. V gave up 2 bases and J gave up 6 bases, with 10 bases separating them.

V gene TRBV7-3 combines with J gene TRBJ1-1, with a tentative D call TRBD1 (6 bases). CDR1 and CDR2 (germline): SGHTA, FQGTGA. This CDR3 comprises 14 residues. Trimming shortened V by 5 bases and J by 5 bases, and 15 bases separated the two germline ends. Here the CDR3 DNA reads TGTGCCAGCAGCCGAGGGGGGGGAGGGACTGAAGCTTTCTTT. Its translation is CASSRGGGGTEAFF.

This clonotype occurred a few times. The chain joins TRBV11-2 to TRBJ1-1; TRBD1 agrees at 8 bases. Germline-derived CDR1 and CDR2 are SGHAT and FQNNGV. J gave up 13 bases and V 3 bases, and 10 bases lay outside the gene matches. The CDR3 is 13 residues long. CDR3 sequence reads: CASSFAFDRGGFF. For the CDR3, the DNA is TGTGCCAGCAGCTTTGCCTTCGACAGGGGTGGTTTCTTT.

This chain links TRBV6-4 with TRBJ1-5; D gene unclear. V shed 4 bases and J shed 4 bases, with 8 bases lying between them. This CDR3 region has 13 residues. Germline V gene lookup returns CDR1 MRHNA and CDR2 SNTAGT. CDR3 sequence (DNA): TGTGCCAGCAGTGTTGATTTTAATCAGCCCCAGCATTTT. Amino acid sequence: CASSVDFNQPQHF.

This clonotype came up a few times. One end of the junction fails to match germline, which may point to a read error. The chain employs TRBV19 and TRBJ1-1, with TRBD1 matching 8 bases. Germline CDR1 is LNHDA and CDR2 is SQIVND (reference sequence). This CDR3 contains 14 residues. In DNA form, the CDR3 reads TGTGCCAGTAGGAAGGGACAGGTGAAGACTGAAGCTTTCTTT. Translating it yields CASRKGQVKTEAFF.

This clonotype was observed a handful of times. The chain links TRBV27 to TRBJ1-1; a weak D match, TRBD1 (5 bases). Trimming removed 0 bases from V and 11 bases from J, with 19 bases in between. The CDR3 is 15 amino acids. Germline assignment: CDR1 MNHEY and CDR2 SMNVEV (reference sequence). CDR3 bases: TGTGCCAGCAGTTTATCGATTTACAGGTTATACGACGCTTTCTTT. Its translation is CASSLSIYRLYDAFF.

This clonotype was seen a handful of times. V and J are TRBV11-2 and TRBJ2-3; D perhaps matches TRBD2 (6 bases). The germline V gene has CDR1 SGHAT and CDR2 FQNNGV. V lost 2 bases, J lost 2 bases, and 17 bases lay in between. The CDR3 consists of 17 residues. The CDR3 loop is CASSLLLGGTSTDTQYF. The CDR3 DNA is TGTGCCAGCAGCTTATTATTGGGAGGAACCTCCACAGATACGCAGTATTTT. Complete variable domain (other parts from reference TRBV11-2 and TRBJ2-3): EAGVAQSPRYKIIEKRQSVAFWCNPISGHATLYWYQQILGQGPKLLIQFQNNGVVDDSQLPKDRFSAERLKGVDSTLKIQPAKLEDSAVYLCASSLLLGGTSTDTQYFGPGTRLTVL.

The V and J genes are TRBV4-1 and TRBJ1-5; 8 bases are a match to TRBD1. The V and J ends lost 2 bases and 5 bases, in that order; junction bases with no gene match: 5. CDR3 length: 15 amino acids. CDR1 and CDR2 (germline): MGHRA, YSYEKL. The DNA of the CDR3 is TGCGCCAGCAGCCAAAGGACAGGGAGGGATCAGCCCCAGCATTTT. Protein sequence: CASSQRTGRDQPQHF.

This chain uses TRBV7-9 with TRBJ2-1, with a possible D match to TRBD2 (6 bases). The CDR3 has 17 residues. The germline gives CDR1 SEHNR, CDR2 FQNEAQ (reference sequence). Between the trimmed V and J ends, which lost 1 base and 8 bases, there was a span of 21 bases. CDR3 region: CASSLVGGFVSGDEQFF. CDR3 sequence (DNA): TGTGCCAGCAGCTTAGTTGGGGGGTTCGTGTCAGGCGATGAGCAGTTCTTC.

This sequence joins TRBV3-1 and TRBJ2-4, with 7 bases fitting TRBD2. This CDR3 has 15 amino acids. After removal of 4 bases from V and 5 bases from J, the junction contained 8 bases not matched to a gene. Germline V gene sequence: CDR1 LGHDT, CDR2 YNNKEL (reference sequence). CDR3 protein: CASSPAWAGENIQYF. Here the CDR3 DNA reads TGTGCCAGCAGCCCCGCATGGGCGGGAGAAAACATTCAGTACTTC.

At least ten counts were recorded for this clonotype. The V and J genes are TRBV4-1 and TRBJ1-4; 9 nucleotides agree with TRBD1. CDR1 is MGHRA and CDR2 is YSYEKL in the germline V gene. The CDR3 loop spans 17 amino acids. The trim removed 4 bases at V and 6 bases at J, leaving 12 bases unmatched. CDR3 residues: CASSRNRGQGEYEKLFF. The CDR3 DNA follows: TGCGCCAGCAGCCGAAACAGGGGACAGGGAGAGTATGAAAAACTGTTTTTT.